A single sample is the source of the 25 T cell receptor beta chains below, sequenced in a study of T cell clones after liver transplantation. The repertoire was sequenced with immunoSEQ multiplex PCR; TCRdb's copy has only in-frame clones and lacks some. This table holds about 80,000 clones, 80% to 85% found once. The sequencing used CD4+ T cells from blood, collected around 45 months after liver transplant. The receptors were gathered from a human patient who received a liver transplant. A share of the T cells may be of graft donor origin.

This clone was observed a handful of times. The J gene is TRBJ2-1, the V gene TRBV5-1; 8 nucleotides agree with TRBD2. Germline CDR1 and CDR2: SGHRS and YFSETQ. Germline trimming cut 1 base from V and 1 base from J; bases unmatched to any gene: 10. CDR3 length: 18 residues. The CDR3 coding sequence is TGCGCCAGCAGCTTGACCGTAGGTAGCGGGGCTTCCTACAATGAGCAGTTCTTC. Translated, it gives CASSLTVGSGASYNEQFF. The variable domain in full, with the rest retrieved from reference TRBV5-1 and TRBJ2-1, is KAGVTQTPRYLIKTRGQQVTLSCSPISGHRSVSWYQQTPGQGLQFLFEYFSETQRNKGNFPGRFSGRQFSNSRSEMNVSTLELGDSALYLCASSLTVGSGASYNEQFFGPGTRLTVL.

This chain joins TRBV11-2 and TRBJ2-6, with D perhaps assigned TRBD1 or TRBD2 (5 bases each). This CDR3 is built from 16 residues. The V end lost 5 bases, the J end lost 4 bases, and 15 bases lay between the germline ends. CDR1 is SGHAT, CDR2 FQNNGV, per germline. The CDR3 DNA is TGTGCCAGCAGCCGGGACGTCCTTATGGGGGCCAACGTCCTGACTTTC. This encodes CASSRDVLMGANVLTF.

V usage is TRBV27 and J usage is TRBJ2-7, with D perhaps TRBD1 or TRBD2 (5 bases each). Trimming took off 6 bases at V and 0 bases at J, with 18 bases between the two ends. This CDR3 is built from 16 residues. The germline CDR1 and CDR2 sequences are MNHEY and SMNVEV (reference sequence). CDR3 DNA sequence: TGTGCCAGCAGACCCCTCCGGGACGCTAGCTCCTACGAGCAGTACTTC. Its protein is CASRPLRDASSYEQYF.

The CDR3 DNA is TGTGCCAGCAGTTCTCCTCCCTTAGCCAAAAACATTCAGTACTTC. Amino acids: CASSSPPLAKNIQYF. J is TRBJ2-4 and V is TRBV28; D is unresolved. V was trimmed by 4 bases and J by 0 bases, leaving 10 bases between them. CDR3 length: 15 residues. CDR1 is MDHEN and CDR2 is SYDVKM in the germline V gene.

Concerning this clone: At the DNA level, this CDR3 is encoded by other sequences in the same sample as well. The chain couples TRBV28 to TRBJ1-1; unclear D gene. The CDR3 spans 13 residues. V was shortened by 2 bases and J by 4 bases, with 8 bases between the two germline ends. Germline CDR1 MDHEN, CDR2 SYDVKM. This CDR3 reads CASSLGRATEAFF. As DNA, the CDR3 is TGTGCCAGCAGTTTAGGAAGGGCCACTGAAGCTTTCTTT.

The genes are TRBV28 and TRBJ2-7; D is uncertain. V gave up 0 bases and J gave up 3 bases, with 9 bases separating them. Germline CDR1 is MDHEN and CDR2 is SYDVKM. The CDR3 runs to 14 residues. The CDR3 loop reads CASSLWGSLYEQYF. In DNA, the CDR3 is TGTGCCAGCAGTTTATGGGGCAGCCTCTACGAGCAGTACTTC.

In its sample, this clone was seen a few times. This chain joins TRBV19 and TRBJ1-2; the D is unclear. Germline V lookup: CDR1 LNHDA, CDR2 SQIVND (reference sequence). V lost 5 bases and J lost 6, with 16 bases in between. The CDR3 length is 14 residues. CDR3 DNA sequence: TGTGCCAGTAGTCCCCCCGGCATCGGCGATGGCTACACCTTC. This codes for CASSPPGIGDGYTF.

This clone was detected once. This chain uses TRBV2 with TRBJ1-2; TRBD1 matches at 11 bases. The CDR3 consists of 14 residues. The junction had 4 bases not matched to a gene; V was cut back by 6 bases and J by 4 bases. Germline V CDR1 and CDR2: SNHLY, FYNNEI. CDR3 residues: CASSMDRGLYGYTF. DNA of the CDR3: TGTGCCAGCAGCATGGACAGGGGGCTCTATGGCTACACCTTC.

This chain connects TRBV28 to TRBJ1-2, with 9 bases fitting TRBD1. Trimming cost V 6 bases and J 7 bases; bases outside gene matches: 12. The germline CDR1 and CDR2 sequences are MDHEN and SYDVKM. The CDR3 has 15 residues. CDR3 in amino acids: CASRRPLGQGGGYTF. CDR3 coding DNA: TGTGCCAGCAGGCGACCCCTGGGACAGGGAGGTGGCTACACCTTC.

The CDR3 sequence is CASSTRTGASYNEQFF. The CDR3 nucleotides are TGTGCCAGCAGCACCCGGACAGGCGCCTCCTACAATGAGCAGTTCTTC. V is TRBV28 and J is TRBJ2-1; the match to TRBD1 covers 7 bases. Germline loops: CDR1 MDHEN, CDR2 SYDVKM. The CDR3 has 16 amino acids. The V segment lost 6 bases and the J segment 0 bases; nucleotides outside the gene matches: 8. Full variable domain (remainder filled in from reference TRBV28 and TRBJ2-1): DVKVTQSSRYLVKRTGEKVFLECVQDMDHENMFWYRQDPGLGLRLIYFSYDVKMKEKGDIPEGYSVSREKKERFSLILESASTNQTSMYLCASSTRTGASYNEQFFGPGTRLTVL.

The V call is TRBV9, the J call TRBJ2-7, with D possibly TRBD2 on 5 matching bases. Germline values: CDR1 SGDLS, CDR2 YYNGEE. The CDR3 consists of 13 residues. V shed 7 bases and J shed 5 bases, with 16 bases lying between them. The CDR3, as DNA: TGTGCCAGCGGAAAAGGACTCGAAGACGAGCAGTACTTC. It codes for CASGKGLEDEQYF.

The V gene is TRBV7-2, the J gene TRBJ1-2; weak D call: TRBD1 (5 bases). V gave up 1 base and J gave up 4 bases, with 10 bases separating them. The CDR3 covers 14 residues. The V gene's germline CDR1 is SGHTA and CDR2 FQGNSA. The CDR3 loop reads CASSLGQTLYGYTF. The CDR3 nucleotides are TGTGCCAGCAGCTTAGGACAGACACTCTATGGCTACACCTTC.

The rearrangement joins TRBV5-1 to TRBJ1-3, with D unclear. Trimming shortened V by 4 bases and J by 4 bases, and 12 bases separated the two germline ends. The CDR3 loop spans 14 amino acids. In germline, CDR1 is SGHRS, CDR2 YFSETQ. CDR3 sequence reads: CASSLSVGGNTIYF. The CDR3 coding sequence is TGCGCCAGCAGCCTTTCAGTGGGGGGAAACACCATATATTTT.

This clone was found a few times. V is TRBV7-2 and J is TRBJ2-2, with 8 positions matching TRBD2. Germline-derived CDR1 and CDR2 are SGHTA and FQGNSA. The CDR3 spans 14 residues. The J segment lost 6 bases and the V segment lost 4 bases, leaving 4 bases of the junction unmatched. The CDR3 DNA sequence: TGTGCCAGCAGCTCCCGACTAGCGCCCGGGGAGCTGTTTTTT. Amino acids: CASSSRLAPGELFF. Filled out from reference TRBV7-2 and TRBJ2-2, the complete variable domain reads GAGVSQSPSNKVTEKGKDVELRCDPISGHTALYWYRQSLGQGLEFLIYFQGNSAPDKSGLPSDRFSAERTGGSVSTLTIQRTQQEDSAVYLCASSSRLAPGELFFGEGSRLTVL.

The chain is built from TRBV10-3 and TRBJ2-4; D remains ambiguous. Per germline, CDR1 ENHRY and CDR2 SYGVKD. With 0 bases removed from V and 0 bases from J, the gap between germline ends came to 9 bases. The CDR3 has 16 amino acids. The CDR3 bases are TGTGCCATCAGTGAGTCGCAACTTCTAGCCAAAAACATTCAGTACTTC. This sequence encodes CAISESQLLAKNIQYF.

The genes are TRBV4-1 and TRBJ1-2; 7 bases are shared with TRBD1. Germline lookup yields CDR1 MGHRA and CDR2 YSYEKL. This CDR3 is 13 amino acids long. Unmatched junction bases numbered 6, after V lost 5 bases and J lost 6 bases. CDR3 loop: CASSYTGDHGYTF. For the CDR3, the DNA is TGCGCCAGCAGCTACACAGGGGACCATGGCTACACCTTC.

The V and J genes are TRBV5-1 and TRBJ1-1; D is undetermined. V was pared by 3 bases and J by 1 base, with 10 bases between. The germline V gene encodes CDR1 SGHRS and CDR2 YFSETQ. The CDR3 sequence is 14 residues long. The CDR3 protein is CASSSSLPNTEAFF. The CDR3 coding sequence is TGCGCCAGCAGCTCCTCCTTGCCGAACACTGAAGCTTTCTTT. Variable domain in full (rest from reference TRBV5-1 and TRBJ1-1): KAGVTQTPRYLIKTRGQQVTLSCSPISGHRSVSWYQQTPGQGLQFLFEYFSETQRNKGNFPGRFSGRQFSNSRSEMNVSTLELGDSALYLCASSSSLPNTEAFFGQGTRLTVV.

This clone showed up just once. The gene calls are TRBV2 and TRBJ1-1; TRBD1 matches 9 bases. The CDR3 spans 14 residues. Trimming at V came to 6 bases and at J to 1 base, leaving 3 bases not matched to a gene. The germline V gene encodes CDR1 SNHLY and CDR2 FYNNEI. As DNA, the CDR3 is TGTGCCAGCAGATTACAGGGGGCGAACACTGAAGCTTTCTTT. Translation gives CASRLQGANTEAFF.

The rearrangement uses TRBV19 and TRBJ2-2; D is ambiguous. Germline V gene sequence: CDR1 LNHDA, CDR2 SQIVND (reference sequence). The length of the CDR3 is 15 residues. The V gene lost 5 bases and the J gene lost 7 bases, with 17 bases spanning the gap. In DNA form, the CDR3 reads TGTGCCAGTAGTTTTTCAGCCCTGTGGGTCGGGGAGCTGTTTTTT. It specifies CASSFSALWVGELFF.

The genes are TRBV19 and TRBJ2-4, with TRBD1 matching 9 bases. The CDR3 is made up of 15 amino acids. CDR1 is LNHDA and CDR2 is SQIVND in the germline V gene (reference sequence). With 6 bases clipped from V and 4 bases from J, the junction kept 7 bases outside the gene matches. CDR3 nucleotide sequence: TGTGCCAGTAGCCCGATTGGACAGGGGAAAAACATTCAGTACTTC. Translating gives CASSPIGQGKNIQYF.

The chain links TRBV6-1 to TRBJ1-2; D is undetermined. The CDR3 is made up of 13 amino acids. Trimming removed 6 bases at V and 0 bases at J, with 8 bases between. CDR1 MNHNS and CDR2 SASEGT come from the germline V gene. The CDR3 protein is CASSRTANYGYTF. CDR3 nucleotide sequence: TGTGCCAGCAGCCGGACGGCTAACTATGGCTACACCTTC.

The rearrangement links TRBV10-2 to TRBJ2-7, with D perhaps matching TRBD1 (6 bases). The CDR3 sequence is 15 residues long. Trimming stripped 2 bases from V and 4 bases from J, with 15 bases between. The germline gives CDR1 WSHSY, CDR2 SAAADI. The CDR3 nucleotides read TGCGCCAGCAGTGAGAGTACTACAGGGAAGTACGAGCAGTACTTC. As protein: CASSESTTGKYEQYF.

V usage is TRBV19 and J usage is TRBJ1-5; D remains ambiguous. The CDR3 contains 14 residues. The ends were cut back, 5 bases at V and 0 bases at J, with 8 bases in the middle. Germline CDR1 and CDR2: LNHDA and SQIVND (reference sequence). The CDR3 bases are TGTGCCAGTAGTTTCAGACATAGCAATCAGCCCCAGCATTTT. It translates to CASSFRHSNQPQHF. Drawing the rest from reference TRBV19 and TRBJ1-5, the complete variable domain is DGGITQSPKYLFRKEGQNVTLSCEQNLNHDAMYWYRQDPGQGLRLIYYSQIVNDFQKGDIAEGYSVSREKKESFPLTVTSAQKNPTAFYLCASSFRHSNQPQHFGDGTRLSIL.

The chain carries TRBV28 and TRBJ1-2, with 8 nucleotides matching TRBD1. This CDR3 spans 14 amino acids. From germline, CDR1 is MDHEN and CDR2 SYDVKM. V dropped 6 bases and J dropped 2; count of bases not matched to a gene: 5. The CDR3 loop is CASSPGGKNYGYTF. CDR3 bases: TGTGCCAGCAGCCCAGGGGGCAAGAACTATGGCTACACCTTC.

The chain couples TRBV28 to TRBJ2-3; D gene unclear. V lost 2 bases and J lost 4, with 1 base in between. CDR1 is MDHEN, CDR2 SYDVKM, per germline. This CDR3 is 11 amino acids long. The CDR3 DNA reads TGTGCCAGCAGTTTAGCAGATACGCAGTATTTT. This sequence encodes CASSLADTQYF.